A single sample is the source of the 16 T cell receptor beta chains below, sequenced in a study of blood T cell repertoires in COVID-19. The assay was immunoSEQ multiplex PCR, and TCRdb's table has in-frame clones only and misses some. The sample has about 250,000 clones; 65% to 90% are singletons. The sequenced sample consisted of peripheral blood. The receptors originated from a man aged 45-65 years with active or convalescent COVID-19.

This chain joins TRBV7-2 and TRBJ2-1; 9 bases are shared with TRBD2. V gave up 1 base and J gave up 6 bases; unmatched junction bases: 7. Germline CDR1 reads SGHTA; CDR2 reads FQGNSA. CDR3 length equals 16 residues. This chain's CDR3 is CASSLVRAGGPNEQFF. The CDR3, as DNA: TGTGCCAGCAGCTTAGTGCGAGCGGGAGGCCCCAATGAGCAGTTCTTC.

This clone appeared a single time. CDR3: CASRLQGNEQYF. The CDR3 bases are TGTGCCAGCAGGCTCCAGGGAAACGAGCAGTACTTC. The V and J genes are TRBV6-6 and TRBJ2-7; weak D call: TRBD1 (5 bases). This CDR3 has 12 amino acids. V dropped 6 bases and J dropped 5 bases, with 11 bases sitting between them. Germline assignment: CDR1 MNHNY and CDR2 SVGAGI (reference sequence).

This chain joins TRBV19 and TRBJ2-5; 8 nucleotides match TRBD1. The germline gives CDR1 LNHDA, CDR2 SQIVND (reference sequence). J gave up 4 bases and V 3 bases, and 7 bases lay outside the gene matches. This CDR3 has 15 residues. CDR3 sequence reads: CASSILTGGGETQYF. In DNA, the CDR3 is TGTGCCAGTAGTATCCTAACAGGGGGAGGAGAGACCCAGTACTTC.

The rearrangement links TRBV30 to TRBJ2-6; weak D call: TRBD2 (7 bases). The CDR3 is 15 amino acids. The germline V and J ends were trimmed by 3 bases and 0 bases, with 9 bases remaining between them. CDR1 and CDR2 (germline): GTSNPN, SVGIG (reference sequence). DNA of the CDR3: TGTGCCTGGAGGGGGGGGGCCTCTGGGGCCAACGTCCTGACTTTC. This translates into CAWRGGASGANVLTF.

The genes are TRBV19 and TRBJ2-5; D is possibly TRBD2 (6 bases). V lost 4 bases to trimming and J lost 4 bases, with 13 bases between them. This CDR3 has 14 residues. Per the germline V gene, CDR1 is LNHDA and CDR2 is SQIVND (reference sequence). The CDR3 sequence is CASSKGGPRETQYF. Here the CDR3 DNA reads TGTGCCAGTAGTAAGGGAGGACCCAGAGAGACCCAGTACTTC.

This chain connects TRBV6-2 or TRBV6-3 to TRBJ2-1; TRBD2 is a possible D gene (6 bases). Trimming left V 5 bases short and J 0 bases short, with 14 bases between. In germline, CDR1 is MNHEY, CDR2 SVGEGT. The CDR3 runs 16 residues. The CDR3 region has the DNA TGTGCCAGCAGTACCGGGGGATTTGGCTCCTACAATGAGCAGTTCTTC. It encodes CASSTGGFGSYNEQFF.

Remarks on this clone: Different DNA sequences within this sample yield the same CDR3. The V and J genes are TRBV4-1 and TRBJ2-1, with D unresolved. V lost 5 bases to trimming and J lost 5 bases, with 13 bases between them. The CDR3 runs 14 residues. Germline assignment: CDR1 MGHRA and CDR2 YSYEKL. The CDR3 nucleotides are TGCGCCAGCAGCGCACGAGGCCTAGACAATGAGCAGTTCTTC. Encoded protein: CASSARGLDNEQFF.

J is TRBJ1-2 and V is TRBV12-3 or TRBV12-4; possibly TRBD1 for D (5 bases). The CDR3 sequence is 13 residues long. V shed 6 bases and J shed 2 bases, with 10 bases lying between them. CDR3 DNA sequence: TGTGCCAGCAGCGCGGGACGGAACTATGGCTACACCTTC. It is translated as CASSAGRNYGYTF.

The sample holds one count of this clone. This chain links TRBV28 with TRBJ1-2; tentative D call: TRBD1 (6 bases). The CDR3 covers 16 residues. The V end lost 2 bases, the J end lost 4 bases, and 17 bases lay between the germline ends. Per the germline V gene, CDR1 is MDHEN and CDR2 is SYDVKM. The CDR3 is CASSLRSWAGAYGYTF. For the CDR3, the DNA is TGTGCCAGCAGTTTAAGGTCCTGGGCAGGGGCCTATGGCTACACCTTC.

This chain uses TRBV6-5 with TRBJ2-3, with 9 bases matching TRBD1. The CDR3 sequence is 16 residues long. Per the germline V gene, CDR1 is MNHEY and CDR2 is SVGAGI. Germline trimming cut 2 bases from V and 3 bases from J; bases unmatched to any gene: 6. The CDR3 DNA follows: TGTGCCAGCAGTTACGCCGGGACAGGGTTTACAGATACGCAGTATTTT. This gives the protein CASSYAGTGFTDTQYF.

The chain joins TRBV9 to TRBJ2-3; no clear D. Germline CDR1 is SGDLS and CDR2 is YYNGEE. V was clipped by 2 bases and J by 12 bases, with 19 bases between them. The CDR3 consists of 14 residues. CDR3 residues: CASSVSSGPALQYF. The CDR3 nucleotides read TGTGCCAGCAGCGTTTCTTCAGGTCCCGCCTTACAGTATTTT.

The chain is built from TRBV7-9 and TRBJ2-3; tentatively, D is TRBD1 (6 bases). This CDR3 comprises 15 residues. Deletions cut 4 bases from V and 0 bases from J, with 11 bases between. Germline-derived CDR1 and CDR2 are SEHNR and FQNEAQ (reference sequence). The CDR3 loop is CASSSTGISTDTQYF. Here the CDR3 DNA reads TGTGCCAGCAGCTCGACAGGAATAAGCACAGATACGCAGTATTTT.

The chain carries TRBV7-8 and TRBJ2-1, with a tentative D call TRBD2 (5 bases). Germline V lookup: CDR1 SGHVS, CDR2 FQNEAQ. This CDR3 spans 14 amino acids. The V end lost 5 bases, the J end lost 3 bases, and 11 bases lay between the germline ends. CDR3: CASSKTRDYNEQFF. DNA for the CDR3: TGTGCCAGCAGCAAAACCCGGGACTACAATGAGCAGTTCTTC.

This clone has at least ten counts. The chain has TRBV20-1 and TRBJ1-1; 7 positions match TRBD1. V lost 3 bases to trimming and J lost 0 bases; unmatched junction nucleotides: 7. This CDR3 region has 15 residues. The germline V gene has CDR1 DFQATT and CDR2 SNEGSKA (reference sequence). The CDR3 sequence is CSASPGTVVNTEAFF. The CDR3 region has the DNA TGCAGTGCTAGTCCCGGGACAGTAGTGAACACTGAAGCTTTCTTT.

This rearrangement joins TRBV19 to TRBJ2-3; D is unclear. This CDR3 is 15 amino acids long. V lost 5 bases and J lost 0, with 12 bases in between. The germline CDR1 and CDR2 sequences are LNHDA and SQIVND (reference sequence). CDR3 protein: CASSGSSWSTDTQYF. In DNA, the CDR3 is TGTGCCAGTAGTGGCTCTAGTTGGAGCACAGATACGCAGTATTTT.

V is TRBV6-2 or TRBV6-3 and J is TRBJ1-2; D uncertain. The germline V and J ends were trimmed by 5 bases and 4 bases, with 8 bases remaining between them. This CDR3 comprises 12 residues. Germline V gene lookup returns CDR1 MNHEY and CDR2 SVGEGT. The chain's CDR3 is CASSDTLYGYTF. Here the CDR3 DNA reads TGTGCCAGCAGTGACACTCTCTATGGCTACACCTTC.